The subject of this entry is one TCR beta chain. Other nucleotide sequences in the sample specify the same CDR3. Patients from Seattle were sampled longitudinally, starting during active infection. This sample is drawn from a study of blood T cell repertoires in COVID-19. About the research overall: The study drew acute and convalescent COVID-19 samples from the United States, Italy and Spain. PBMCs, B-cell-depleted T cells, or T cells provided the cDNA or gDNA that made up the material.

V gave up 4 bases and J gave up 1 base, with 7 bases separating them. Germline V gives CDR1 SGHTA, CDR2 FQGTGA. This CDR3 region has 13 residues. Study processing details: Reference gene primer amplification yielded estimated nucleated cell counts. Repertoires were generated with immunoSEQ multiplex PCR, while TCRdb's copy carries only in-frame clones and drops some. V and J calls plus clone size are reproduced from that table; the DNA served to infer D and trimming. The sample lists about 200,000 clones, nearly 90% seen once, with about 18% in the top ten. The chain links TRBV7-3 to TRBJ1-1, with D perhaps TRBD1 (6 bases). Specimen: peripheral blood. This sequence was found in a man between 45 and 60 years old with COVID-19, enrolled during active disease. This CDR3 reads CASSSQGNTEAFF. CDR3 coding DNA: TGTGCCAGCAGCTCACAGGGGAACACTGAAGCTTTCTTT.